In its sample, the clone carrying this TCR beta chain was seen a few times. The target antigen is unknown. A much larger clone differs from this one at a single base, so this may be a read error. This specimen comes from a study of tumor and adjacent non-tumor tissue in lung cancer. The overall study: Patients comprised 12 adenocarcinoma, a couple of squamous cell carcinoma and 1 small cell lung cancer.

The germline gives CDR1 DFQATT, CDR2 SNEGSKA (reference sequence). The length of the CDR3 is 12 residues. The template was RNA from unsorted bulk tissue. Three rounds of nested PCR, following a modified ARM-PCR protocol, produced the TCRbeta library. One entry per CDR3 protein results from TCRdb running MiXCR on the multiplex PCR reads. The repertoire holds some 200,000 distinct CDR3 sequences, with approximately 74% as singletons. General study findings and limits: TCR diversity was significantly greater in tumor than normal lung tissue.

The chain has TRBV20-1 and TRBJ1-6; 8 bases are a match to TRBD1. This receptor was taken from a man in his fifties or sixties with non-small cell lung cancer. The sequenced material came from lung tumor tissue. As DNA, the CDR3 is TGCAGTGCCCGGACAGGGCATTCACTCCTCCACTTT. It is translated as CSARTGHSLLHF.